This entry concerns a single T cell receptor beta chain. The target antigen is unknown. The read is 3 residues too short to cover the CDR3 end, so that end is filled in from the germline J gene. Measured with immunoSEQ multiplex PCR; TCRdb has only the in-frame clones, and not every one. This sample's table has some 37,000 clones. The data derive from a study of T cells in women clearing cervical HPV infection. Study-wide findings and caveats: Each sample's T-cell count was unknown, possibly confounding richness. Repertoire richness, not evenness, was significantly elevated in CIN3+ cases versus controls.

The CDR3 length is 14 residues. The V and J ends lost 6 bases and 6 bases respectively, with 15 bases between them. Germline values: CDR1 LNHDA, CDR2 SQIVND (reference sequence). Dot-blot hybridization genotyped cervical HPV amplified with MY09/MY11 PCR. This rearrangement joins TRBV19 to TRBJ1-5, with a possible D match to TRBD1 (6 bases). This receptor was identified in a woman aged 18-69 years with a cervical HPV16 infection that either progressed to CIN3+ or cleared (not recorded which). The sequenced sample was blood buffy coat. The sequenced CDR3 bases are TGTGCCAGTAGCCAAGGGGGACGAGGTCAGCCC. Amino acid sequence: CASSQGGRGQP. The full-length CDR3 reads as CASSQGGRGQPQHF.